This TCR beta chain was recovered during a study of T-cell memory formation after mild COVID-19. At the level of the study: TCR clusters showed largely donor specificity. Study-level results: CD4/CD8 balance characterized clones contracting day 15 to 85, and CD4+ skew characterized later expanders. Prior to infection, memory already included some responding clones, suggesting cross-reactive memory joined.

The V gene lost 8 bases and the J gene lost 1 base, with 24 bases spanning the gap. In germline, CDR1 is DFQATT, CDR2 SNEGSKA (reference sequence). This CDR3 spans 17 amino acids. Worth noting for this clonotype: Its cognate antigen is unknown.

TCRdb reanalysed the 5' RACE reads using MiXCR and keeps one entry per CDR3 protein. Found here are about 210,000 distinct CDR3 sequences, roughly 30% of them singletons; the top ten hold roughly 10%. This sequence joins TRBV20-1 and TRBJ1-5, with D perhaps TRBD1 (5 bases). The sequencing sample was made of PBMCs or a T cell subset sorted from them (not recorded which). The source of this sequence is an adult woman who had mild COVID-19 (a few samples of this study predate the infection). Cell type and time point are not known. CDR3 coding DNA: TGCAGTACCACCCCTACGGCCGGGGCTATGAGCAATCAGCCCCAGCATTTT. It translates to CSTTPTAGAMSNQPQHF.